Listed here is a single T cell receptor (beta chain). The antigen remains undetermined. This sample is drawn from a study of early T cells in non-severe SARS-CoV-2 infection. Study context: With bulk RNA from unsorted whole blood as input, sequencing yielded unpaired chains.

The protocol attached unique molecular identifiers to individual cDNA molecules. TCRdb called the 5' RACE reads again in MiXCR, with one record for every CDR3 protein. The table shows tens of thousands of distinct CDR3 sequences, with roughly 10% occurring only once. Study conclusions and caveats: The matching step, a VDJdb search, favored anti-spike CD8 responses and missed private and CD4 specificities.

The CDR3 loop spans 16 amino acids. The germline V gene encodes CDR1 GTSNPN and CDR2 SVGIG (reference sequence). V gave up 0 bases and J gave up 1 base, with 13 bases separating them. This chain joins TRBV30 and TRBJ1-3; the D is unclear. The sequence came from an adult who was a healthcare worker with PCR-confirmed SARS-CoV-2 infection or an uninfected control (not recorded which). Sequencing input: whole blood. DNA for the CDR3: TGTGCCTGGAGTGTTCAAGAGACCGAATCTGGAAACACCATATATTTT. Translated, it gives CAWSVQETESGNTIYF. The complete variable domain, with remaining parts taken from reference TRBV30 and TRBJ1-3, reads SQTIHQWPATLVQPVGSPLSLECTVEGTSNPNLYWYRQAAGRGLQLLFYSVGIGQISSEVPQNLSASRPQDRQFILSSKKLLLSDSGFYLCAWSVQETESGNTIYFGEGSWLTVV.